A single sample is the source of the 28 T cell receptor beta chains below, sequenced in a study of blood T cells in healthy people across ages. A J-beta primer mix and a sample-barcoded 5' primer were used in a second PCR of roughly 7 to 12 cycles. In TCRdb, the 5' RACE reads were re-called with MiXCR into one record per CDR3 protein. The sample yields approximately 850,000 distinct CDR3 sequences, roughly 44% seen once. The sequenced material came from blood. The receptors originated from a man aged 55 to 70 in good health.

The sample holds a few counts of this clonotype. This chain connects TRBV4-2 to TRBJ2-1; 10 bases are shared with TRBD2. In germline, CDR1 is LGHNA, CDR2 YNFKEQ. CDR3 length: 15 amino acids. Trimming at V came to 1 base and at J to 8 bases, leaving 5 bases not matched to a gene. CDR3 DNA: TGTGCCAGCAGCCAAGGTCTAGCGGGGGCGGATGAGCAGTTCTTC. It codes for CASSQGLAGADEQFF.

The V and J genes are TRBV3-1 and TRBJ2-7; D is possibly TRBD1 (5 bases). The last part of the DNA fits TRBJ2-5 better; the J call may be wrong. Germline assignment: CDR1 LGHDT and CDR2 YNNKEL (reference sequence). This CDR3 is 14 amino acids long. CDR3: CASSQGYQGETQYF. The CDR3, as DNA: TGTGCCAGCAGCCAAGGGTATCAGGGAGAGACCCAGTACTTC.

The rearrangement joins TRBV6-2 or TRBV6-3 to TRBJ2-7, with a weak D call TRBD1 (6 bases). The V gene lost 7 bases and the J gene lost 6 bases, with 13 bases spanning the gap. This CDR3 region has 12 residues. CDR1 and CDR2 from the germline V gene are MNHEY and SVGEGT. The CDR3 DNA sequence: TGTGCCAGCACCAAAACAGGGTTCGAGCAGTACTTC. It encodes CASTKTGFEQYF.

The J gene is TRBJ2-1, the V gene TRBV7-9; D is perhaps TRBD2 (5 bases). Trimming removed 4 bases from V and 12 bases from J, with 10 bases in between. Per germline, CDR1 SEHNR and CDR2 FQNEAQ (reference sequence). The CDR3 totals 11 residues. As DNA, the CDR3 is TGTGCCAGCAGCTCAGGCGAGGGGCAGTTCTTC. It is translated as CASSSGEGQFF.

The chain recombines TRBV20-1 with TRBJ1-4, with D unclear. Germline CDR1 reads DFQATT; CDR2 reads SNEGSKA (reference sequence). CDR3 length equals 12 residues. Trimming removed 6 bases at V and 2 bases at J, with 7 bases between. The DNA of the CDR3 is TGCAGTGCCAGATTGACTAATGAAAAACTGTTTTTT. Amino acid sequence: CSARLTNEKLFF.

There are a few counts of this clonotype. An end of the junction differs from the germline gene, which may be a read error. The chain couples TRBV7-9 to TRBJ2-1, with a tentative D call TRBD2 (5 bases). From germline, CDR1 is SEHNR and CDR2 FQNEAQ (reference sequence). The CDR3 is 15 amino acids. The CDR3 sequence: CASSLAAGSFNEQFF. The CDR3 coding sequence is TGTGCCAGCAGCTTAGCGGCGGGTTCCTTCAATGAGCAGTTCTTC.

There are a few counts of this clonotype. V and J are TRBV7-2 and TRBJ2-2; 9 bases match TRBD1. The CDR3 covers 18 residues. The V segment lost 5 bases and the J segment 4 bases; nucleotides outside the gene matches: 14. Germline V gene sequence: CDR1 SGHTA, CDR2 FQGNSA. CDR3 region: CASSRRTNGQGSTGELFF. The CDR3 bases are TGTGCCAGCAGCCGCCGTACCAATGGACAGGGGTCCACCGGGGAGCTGTTTTTT. The full variable domain, completed using reference TRBV7-2 and TRBJ2-2, is GAGVSQSPSNKVTEKGKDVELRCDPISGHTALYWYRQSLGQGLEFLIYFQGNSAPDKSGLPSDRFSAERTGGSVSTLTIQRTQQEDSAVYLCASSRRTNGQGSTGELFFGEGSRLTVL.

The chain carries TRBV6-6 and TRBJ2-7, with TRBD2 matching 12 bases. Germline V lookup: CDR1 MNHNY, CDR2 SVGAGI (reference sequence). This CDR3 contains 16 residues. The V and J ends lost 2 bases and 0 bases, in that order; junction bases with no gene match: 2. CDR3 nucleotide sequence: TGTGCCAGCAGTTACGGACTAGCGGGAAGCTCCTACGAGCAGTACTTC. This codes for CASSYGLAGSSYEQYF.

V usage is TRBV27 and J usage is TRBJ2-5, with 7 bases matching TRBD2. V lost 0 bases, J lost 2 bases, and 12 bases stayed unmatched. Germline-derived CDR1 and CDR2 are MNHEY and SMNVEV (reference sequence). CDR3 size: 18 residues. DNA for the CDR3: TGTGCCAGCAGTTTATCCGGGGGGATCGCCAGGGAACAAGAGACCCAGTACTTC. Its translation is CASSLSGGIAREQETQYF.

The V gene is TRBV9, the J gene TRBJ1-4, with TRBD1 as a possible D gene (5 bases). Deletions cut 3 bases from V and 3 bases from J, with 9 bases between. This CDR3 is 14 amino acids long. Germline CDR1 and CDR2: SGDLS and YYNGEE. The CDR3 protein is CASSAQGANEKLFF. The CDR3 nucleotides read TGTGCCAGCAGCGCCCAGGGAGCTAATGAAAAACTGTTTTTT.

A word on this clonotype: The junction shows a germline mismatch at one end, possibly a read error. The rearrangement uses TRBV28 and TRBJ2-7; D is unclear. The CDR3 sequence is 12 residues long. Germline V CDR1 and CDR2: MDHEN, SYDVKM. CDR3 nucleotides: TGTGCCAGCAGCCGGATGTCCTCCGAGCAGTACTTC. Translated: CASSRMSSEQYF. The whole variable domain, remainder taken from reference TRBV28 and TRBJ2-7, is DVKVTQSSRYLVKRTGEKVFLECVQDMDHENMFWYRQDPGLGLRLIYFSYDVKMKEKGDIPEGYSVSREKKERFSLILESASTNQTSMYLCASSRMSSEQYFGPGTRLTVT.

The chain carries TRBV5-1 and TRBJ2-1, with 11 bases aligning to TRBD1. The J segment lost 8 bases and the V segment lost 0 bases, leaving 10 bases of the junction unmatched. The CDR3 consists of 17 residues. Germline V gene sequence: CDR1 SGHRS, CDR2 YFSETQ. CDR3 residues: CASSLGRDRGFGDEQFF. CDR3 DNA sequence: TGCGCCAGCAGCTTGGGTCGGGACAGGGGGTTTGGAGATGAGCAGTTCTTC.

This clonotype came up a few times. The J gene is TRBJ2-3, the V gene TRBV9; TRBD2 matches 10 bases. Germline CDR1 is SGDLS and CDR2 is YYNGEE. The CDR3 extends over 14 amino acids. V shed 4 bases and J 7 bases; nucleotides not matched to a gene: 6. CDR3 in amino acids: CASSLSSGGYTQYF. DNA for the CDR3: TGTGCCAGCAGCCTAAGTAGCGGGGGGTATACGCAGTATTTT.

This clonotype was observed a handful of times. The chain carries TRBV9 and TRBJ2-1; 7 bases match TRBD1. After removal of 3 bases from V and 0 bases from J, the junction contained 12 bases not matched to a gene. CDR3 size: 18 residues. Germline CDR1 SGDLS, CDR2 YYNGEE. The CDR3 here is CASSAGARGWDSYNEQFF. The CDR3 DNA reads as TGTGCCAGCAGCGCCGGAGCCAGGGGGTGGGACTCCTACAATGAGCAGTTCTTC.

In this sample, this clonotype turned up a few times. The J gene is TRBJ1-1, the V gene TRBV6-6, with D maybe TRBD1 (6 bases). The CDR3 contains 14 residues. V was clipped by 7 bases and J by 3 bases, with 15 bases between them. Germline CDR1 reads MNHNY; CDR2 reads SVGAGI (reference sequence). Here the CDR3 reads CASIEQGLYTEAFF. CDR3 bases: TGTGCCAGCATCGAACAGGGACTCTACACTGAAGCTTTCTTT.

The J gene is TRBJ2-1, the V gene TRBV7-8; 9 bases match TRBD1. The germline CDR1 and CDR2 sequences are SGHVS and FQNEAQ. The CDR3 runs to 15 residues. Trimming at V came to 7 bases and at J to 4 bases, leaving 8 bases not matched to a gene. CDR3 protein: CASTEGGTGYNEQFF. The CDR3 region has the DNA TGTGCCAGCACCGAGGGTGGGACAGGGTACAATGAGCAGTTCTTC.

The chain links TRBV29-1 to TRBJ1-1; 7 bases line up with TRBD1. Germline values: CDR1 SQVTM, CDR2 ANQGSEA. J was trimmed by 6 bases and V by 6 bases; bases with no gene match: 10. The CDR3 is made up of 13 amino acids. CDR3 sequence: CSVQGGQAPEAFF. In nucleotides, the CDR3 is TGCAGCGTCCAGGGGGGGCAGGCTCCTGAAGCTTTCTTT. Supplemented by reference TRBV29-1 and TRBJ1-1, the full variable domain reads SAVISQKPSRDICQRGTSLTIQCQVDSQVTMMFWYRQQPGQSLTLIATANQGSEATYESGFVIDKFPISRPNLTFSTLTVSNMSPEDSSIYLCSVQGGQAPEAFFGQGTRLTVV.

This clonotype occurred a few times. CDR3 in amino acids: CASSTRDPSSYNEQFF. CDR3 nucleotides: TGTGCCAGCAGCACCAGGGACCCGAGCTCCTACAATGAGCAGTTCTTC. The V gene is TRBV7-8, the J gene TRBJ2-1; D tentatively reads TRBD1 or TRBD2 (5 bases each). The CDR3 contains 16 residues. V shed 5 bases and J shed 0 bases, with 14 bases lying between them. Germline CDR1 is SGHVS and CDR2 is FQNEAQ.

There are many counts of this clonotype. The J gene is TRBJ2-1, the V gene TRBV29-1; TRBD1 matches 7 bases. Germline V gives CDR1 SQVTM, CDR2 ANQGSEA. Losses at the gene ends were 7 bases for V and 7 bases for J; bases not matched to a gene: 7. The CDR3 consists of 12 residues. The CDR3 region has the DNA TGCAGCGCAAACAGGGGTGGTAATGAGCAGTTCTTC. Its protein product is CSANRGGNEQFF.

This clonotype occurred many times. V gene TRBV7-3 combines with J gene TRBJ2-5; D is perhaps TRBD1 or TRBD2 (5 bases each). Per germline, CDR1 SGHTA and CDR2 FQGTGA. The V end was cut by 2 bases, the J end by 4 bases, with 11 bases between. CDR3 length equals 14 residues. In nucleotides, the CDR3 is TGTGCCAGCAGCTTATCCGGGGCACGAGAGACCCAGTACTTC. Protein product: CASSLSGARETQYF. Looking up the rest from reference TRBV7-3 and TRBJ2-5 gives the full variable domain: GAGVSQTPSNKVTEKGKYVELRCDPISGHTALYWYRQSLGQGPEFLIYFQGTGAADDSGLPNDRFFAVRPEGSVSTLKIQRTERGDSAVYLCASSLSGARETQYFGPGTRLLVL.

The rearrangement joins TRBV20-1 to TRBJ2-3; TRBD2 matches 9 bases. Germline CDR1 DFQATT, CDR2 SNEGSKA (reference sequence). This CDR3 has 14 amino acids. V was clipped by 3 bases and J by 0 bases; unmatched bases: 1. The CDR3 is CSASAGGSTDTQYF. DNA for the CDR3: TGCAGTGCTAGTGCGGGGGGGAGCACAGATACGCAGTATTTT.

The J gene is TRBJ2-1, the V gene TRBV5-1, with a weak D call TRBD2 (5 bases). This CDR3 region has 15 residues. Trimming removed 7 bases from V and 0 bases from J, with 14 bases in between. Germline CDR1 SGHRS, CDR2 YFSETQ. This chain's CDR3 is CASSLRAGSYNEQFF. The CDR3 DNA follows: TGCGCCAGCTCTCTTCGGGCGGGCTCCTACAATGAGCAGTTCTTC.

This clonotype was observed at least ten times. The V and J genes are TRBV29-1 and TRBJ2-5; D perhaps matches TRBD2 (6 bases). Looked up from germline, CDR1 is SQVTM and CDR2 is ANQGSEA. The CDR3 has 13 residues. The V gene lost 6 bases and the J gene lost 4 bases, with 15 bases spanning the gap. CDR3 DNA sequence: TGCAGCGTCCGGGTAGGAGGGCGAGAGACCCAGTACTTC. As protein: CSVRVGGRETQYF.

V is TRBV20-1 and J is TRBJ2-4, with D maybe TRBD2 (6 bases). The J call may be faulty, since TRBJ2-7 better matches the DNA end. The CDR3 contains 12 residues. CDR1 is DFQATT, CDR2 SNEGSKA, per germline (reference sequence). The CDR3 DNA sequence: TGCAGTGCTCCCCCGGAGGGCTACGAGCAGTACTTC. Translation gives CSAPPEGYEQYF.

The J gene is TRBJ2-1, the V gene TRBV20-1; 10 nucleotides agree with TRBD2. CDR1 and CDR2 (germline): DFQATT, SNEGSKA (reference sequence). The CDR3 totals 15 residues. Trimming cost V 6 bases and J 6 bases; bases outside gene matches: 11. The CDR3 nucleotides read TGCAGTGCAGAGCGGGGGGGCAGTTTAGTCAATGAGCAGTTCTTC. It specifies CSAERGGSLVNEQFF.

The J gene is TRBJ1-6, the V gene TRBV20-1; D is unresolved. CDR3 length: 16 amino acids. Germline V gene sequence: CDR1 DFQATT, CDR2 SNEGSKA (reference sequence). V lost 6 bases and J 0 bases, leaving 15 bases between the germline ends. The CDR3 DNA reads TGCAGTGCCCAGCCGCGACTAAGCTCCTATAATTCACCCCTCCACTTT. The encoded protein is CSAQPRLSSYNSPLHF.

The rearrangement uses TRBV18 and TRBJ2-3; D gene ambiguous. V dropped 4 bases and J dropped 4 bases, with 12 bases sitting between them. This CDR3 spans 14 amino acids. Per the germline V gene, CDR1 is KGHSH and CDR2 is LQKENI. The DNA of the CDR3 is TGTGCCAGCTCACAAGAGAGTGCAGCAGATACGCAGTATTTT. Translated, it gives CASSQESAADTQYF.

CDR3 coding DNA: TGTGCCAGCAGCTTAGAATCAGAAAGCACAGATACGCAGTATTTT. Its protein is CASSLESESTDTQYF. The chain has TRBV7-2 and TRBJ2-3; D uncertain. Trimming left V 1 base short and J 0 bases short, with 8 bases between. The CDR3 has 15 residues. Germline-derived CDR1 and CDR2 are SGHTA and FQGNSA.